One sample yielded the 15 T cell receptor beta chains listed below, sequenced in a study of tumor T cells in aggressive B-cell lymphoma (dated by TCRdb to about 2017). Receptor libraries were prepared by the immunoSEQ multiplex PCR assay. TCRdb re-hosts the immuneACCESS table, in-frame sequences only. Its copies lack some clones; in the studies checked, an unresolved V gene accounts for under half of them, and the cause for the rest is not known. This sample is represented by some 4,200 clones; around 92% of them were singletons. The ten largest clones take up less than 3% of the sample. Sequencing was carried out using tumor tissue. These receptors were collected from an adult with diffuse large B cell lymphoma.

The rearrangement uses TRBV4-3 and TRBJ2-3; 9 nucleotides match TRBD1. CDR1 is LGHNA and CDR2 is YSLEER in the germline V gene. The CDR3 has 17 amino acids. V lost 0 bases and J lost 4; bases outside the gene matches: 8. As DNA, the CDR3 is TGCGCCAGCAGCCAAGAACCACAGGGGGCGCTTGCAGATACGCAGTATTTT. It codes for CASSQEPQGALADTQYF.

V is TRBV30 and J is TRBJ1-1; 11 nucleotides align to TRBD1. Germline V CDR1 and CDR2: GTSNPN, SVGIG (reference sequence). V lost 7 bases and J lost 5; bases outside the gene matches: 3. The CDR3 runs to 12 residues. Written as DNA, the CDR3 is TGTGCCTCCGGACAGGGGGCGACTGAAGCTTTCTTT. Its translation is CASGQGATEAFF. Variable domain in full (rest from reference TRBV30 and TRBJ1-1): SQTIHQWPATLVQPVGSPLSLECTVEGTSNPNLYWYRQAAGRGLQLLFYSVGIGQISSEVPQNLSASRPQDRQFILSSKKLLLSDSGFYLCASGQGATEAFFGQGTRLTVV.

The chain carries TRBV5-1 and TRBJ2-5; 9 bases fit TRBD1. The CDR3 sequence is 15 residues long. The germline V gene has CDR1 SGHRS and CDR2 YFSETQ. Trimming removed 0 bases from V and 5 bases from J; junction bases left unmatched: 5. The DNA for the CDR3 is TGCGCCAGCAGCTTGGCGACTGACAGGGGGGAGACCCAGTACTTC. It yields the protein CASSLATDRGETQYF.

The chain combines TRBV11-2 with TRBJ2-7; 8 bases align to TRBD1. J gave up 6 bases and V 5 bases, and 3 bases lay outside the gene matches. Germline lookup yields CDR1 SGHAT and CDR2 FQNNGV. This CDR3 has 12 residues. The CDR3 protein is CASSQTGAEQYF. CDR3 sequence (DNA): TGTGCCAGCAGCCAGACAGGGGCCGAGCAGTACTTC.

V and J are TRBV9 and TRBJ2-7, with D possibly matching TRBD2 (6 bases). Germline assignment: CDR1 SGDLS and CDR2 YYNGEE. Trimming removed 4 bases from V and 2 bases from J, with 13 bases in between. There are 14 residues in the CDR3. The CDR3 is CASSIGGLAYEQYF. As DNA, the CDR3 is TGTGCCAGCAGCATCGGGGGACTGGCCTACGAGCAGTACTTC. Drawing the rest from reference TRBV9 and TRBJ2-7, the complete variable domain is DSGVTQTPKHLITATGQRVTLRCSPRSGDLSVYWYQQSLDQGLQFLIQYYNGEERAKGNILERFSAQQFPDLHSELNLSSLELGDSALYFCASSIGGLAYEQYFGPGTRLTVT.

V usage is TRBV7-8 and J usage is TRBJ1-1; 9 bases line up with TRBD1. The trim removed 5 bases at V and 6 bases at J, leaving 7 bases unmatched. CDR3 length: 14 amino acids. Per the germline V gene, CDR1 is SGHVS and CDR2 is FQNEAQ. The CDR3 loop is CASSPGQGMSEAFF. In nucleotides, the CDR3 is TGTGCCAGCAGCCCAGGACAGGGGATGTCTGAAGCTTTCTTT.

This chain joins TRBV19 and TRBJ2-1; D not certain. The CDR3 runs to 12 residues. Germline CDR1 is LNHDA and CDR2 is SQIVND (reference sequence). Trimming left V 5 bases short and J 8 bases short, with 10 bases between. CDR3 sequence (DNA): TGTGCCAGTAGTCCTCCTGAGGATGAGCAGTTCTTC. It translates to CASSPPEDEQFF.

The chain uses TRBV5-6 and TRBJ2-2; tentative D call: TRBD2 (5 bases). CDR3 length: 14 amino acids. V lost 5 bases and J 4 bases, leaving 12 bases between the germline ends. CDR1 SGHDT and CDR2 YYEEEE come from the germline V gene. This CDR3 reads CASSYGEFTGELFF. The CDR3 nucleotides are TGTGCCAGCAGTTACGGGGAGTTCACCGGGGAGCTGTTTTTT.

This chain connects TRBV20-1 to TRBJ2-2; no firm D call. V was cut by 1 base and J by 7 bases, with 4 bases left in between. The CDR3 is 11 amino acids. The V gene's germline CDR1 is DFQATT and CDR2 SNEGSKA (reference sequence). CDR3 nucleotide sequence: TGCAGTGCTAGAGTAGTCGGGGAGCTGTTTTTT. Translating gives CSARVVGELFF.

This chain links TRBV5-1 with TRBJ2-5; a weak D match, TRBD1 (6 bases). Trimming took off 0 bases at V and 2 bases at J, with 14 bases between the two ends. The CDR3 has 16 residues. Germline values: CDR1 SGHRS, CDR2 YFSETQ. The CDR3 here is CASSLGDRYLQETQYF. CDR3 DNA: TGCGCCAGCAGCTTGGGAGACAGGTACTTACAAGAGACCCAGTACTTC.

CDR3: CASSVTGTEDYEQYF. The CDR3 DNA sequence: TGTGCCAGCAGTGTCACCGGGACAGAAGACTACGAGCAGTACTTC. V is TRBV27 and J is TRBJ2-7; 7 positions agree with TRBD1. This CDR3 is 15 amino acids long. Germline CDR1 and CDR2: MNHEY and SMNVEV (reference sequence). V dropped 5 bases and J dropped 3; count of bases not matched to a gene: 10.

The chain uses TRBV18 and TRBJ1-4, with TRBD1 identical over 8 bases. Germline V gene data show CDR1 as KGHSH and CDR2 as LQKENI. The CDR3 runs 16 residues. The trim removed 5 bases at V and 5 bases at J, leaving 10 bases unmatched. The DNA of the CDR3 is TGTGCCAGCTCATCCTACGGACAGGGAGTAAATGAAAAACTGTTTTTT. Translation: CASSSYGQGVNEKLFF.

The chain recombines TRBV4-1 with TRBJ2-3; TRBD2 is a possible D gene (5 bases). Trimming left V 0 bases short and J 1 base short, with 17 bases between. This CDR3 is 18 amino acids long. Germline V gene data show CDR1 as MGHRA and CDR2 as YSYEKL. As DNA, the CDR3 is TGCGCCAGCAGCCAAGATGCGCCCTGGGCGGAGGGCACAGATACGCAGTATTTT. Amino acids: CASSQDAPWAEGTDTQYF.

The V gene is TRBV9, the J gene TRBJ2-3; 7 bases are a match to TRBD2. The CDR3 sequence is 13 residues long. V shed 7 bases and J 1 base; nucleotides not matched to a gene: 3. In germline, CDR1 is SGDLS, CDR2 YYNGEE. CDR3 sequence (DNA): TGTGCCAGCTCGGGGAGGGGCACAGATACGCAGTATTTT. As protein: CASSGRGTDTQYF.

The V and J genes are TRBV19 and TRBJ2-7, with D perhaps TRBD2 (5 bases). V lost 3 bases and J lost 1, with 13 bases in between. The CDR3 is made up of 15 amino acids. Per germline, CDR1 LNHDA and CDR2 SQIVND (reference sequence). In DNA form, the CDR3 reads TGTGCCAGTAGTATCGGGTTCGGGATATCCTACGAGCAGTACTTC. It specifies CASSIGFGISYEQYF.